These T cell receptor beta chains were read from a single sample in a study of OX40 agonist ivuxolimab in advanced cancers. TCRdb's copy holds only in-frame clones and misses some; the assay was immunoSEQ multiplex PCR. The table lists approximately 70,000 clones, 75% to 95% of them singletons. The specimen comprised CD4+ or CD8+ T cells sorted from blood, sampled in a trial of the OX40 agonist ivuxolimab. These receptors all come from an adult with an advanced solid tumor such as melanoma, head and neck, liver or kidney cancer. Each CDR3 is given with its conserved first and last residue. The D gene is left open where the match is weak. The listing skips clone size in some rows; elsewhere it reads once, few, many or a size class.

clone_size j_call v_call d_call cdr3_nt cdr3_aa
few TRBJ2-5 TRBV19 TRBD2 TGTGCCAGTAGTATTTTGGGGGAGGGCAGCGAGACCCAGTACTTC CASSILGEGSETQYF
once TRBJ2-2 TRBV10-3 - TGTGCCATCAGTGAGTCGAGGGGGGGGACACCAACCGGGGAGCTGTTTTTT CAISESRGGTPTGELFF
- TRBJ1-4 TRBV7-6 - TGTGCCAGCAGTCCTAGGGACGTTCGGGGTCCAAGAGAAAAACTGTTTTTT CASSPRDVRGPREKLFF
- TRBJ1-5 TRBV9 TRBD1 TGTGCCAGCAGCGTTGGGACAGGGTATCAGCCCCAGCATTTT CASSVGTGYQPQHF
- TRBJ2-1 TRBV19 TRBD1 TGTGCCAGTACCCCTGGGGGACAGCTTTACAATGAGCAGTTCTTC CASTPGGQLYNEQFF
- TRBJ2-1 TRBV13 - TGTGCCAGCAGCTCTCAGGGACCGGTCTACAATGAGCAGTTCTTC CASSSQGPVYNEQFF
- TRBJ1-5 TRBV19 - TGTGCCAGTAGTGGGGGGGCTCAGCCCCAGCATTTT CASSGGAQPQHF
- TRBJ2-7 TRBV7-9 - TGTGCCAGCAGCTTAGCTCTTGGACAAGACGAGCAGTACTTC CASSLALGQDEQYF
- TRBJ1-3 TRBV27 - TGTGCCAGCACCAGGCGGGGCCCGGGGTCGGGAAACACCATATATTTT CASTRRGPGSGNTIYF
- TRBJ2-1 TRBV13 - TGTGCCAGCAGCTTACGGGGGCCCTCCTACAATGAGCAGTTCTTC CASSLRGPSYNEQFF
- TRBJ1-2 TRBV7-8 - TGTGCCAGCAGCCTCGGACAGTCGGCCAACTATGGCTACACCTTC CASSLGQSANYGYTF
- TRBJ2-5 TRBV11-1 - TGTGCCAGCAGCGTACGGACAGAAGAGACCCAGTACTTC CASSVRTEETQYF
- TRBJ2-1 TRBV27 TRBD2 TGTGCCAGCAGTCTTCGACTAGCGACTATCTACAATGAGCAGTTCTTC CASSLRLATIYNEQFF
- TRBJ2-7 TRBV4-3 - TGCGCCAGCAGCCTAAGTGGGAGGGGGACCTACGAGCAGTACTTC CASSLSGRGTYEQYF
once TRBJ2-1 TRBV9 - TGTGCCAGCAGCTTCCTCGGGACCCCGGATCGCTTCGATGAGCAGTTCTTC CASSFLGTPDRFDEQFF
- TRBJ2-1 TRBV27 TRBD2 TGTGCCAGCAGTCTCCAACTAGCGGGGGTCGTCGCGAATGAGCAGTTCTTC CASSLQLAGVVANEQFF
- TRBJ1-1 TRBV20-1 - TGCAGTGCTAATGTGGACACTGAAGCTTTCTTT CSANVDTEAFF
once TRBJ1-2 TRBV5-5 TRBD1 TGTGCCAGCAGCCCCCAGGGGGCGAACGGCTATGGCTACACCTTC CASSPQGANGYGYTF
- TRBJ2-5 TRBV4-1 - TGCGCCAGCAGCCAAGAAGGAGGCGAGCAGACCCAGTACTTC CASSQEGGEQTQYF
- TRBJ2-1 TRBV9 TRBD1 TGTGCCAGCAGCGCAGTCCCGGGACAGGGGGCCGATGAGCAGTTCTTC CASSAVPGQGADEQFF
- TRBJ1-1 TRBV28 TRBD1 TGTGCCAGCAGTTCCGACGTCATAAGAAACAGGGGAGAGGCTGAAGCTTTCTTT CASSSDVIRNRGEAEAFF
- TRBJ2-1 TRBV9 - TGTGCCAGCAGCGGTAGCTCCTACAATGAGCAGTTCTTC CASSGSSYNEQFF
- TRBJ2-7 TRBV7-8 TRBD2 TGTGCCAGCAGCTTAGTAGCCGGGACTAGCGGCTTATACGAGCAGTACTTC CASSLVAGTSGLYEQYF
once TRBJ1-2 TRBV5-4 - TGTGCCAGCAGCTATGGAGGGGATGGCTACACCTTC CASSYGGDGYTF
- TRBJ1-2 TRBV19 - TGTGCCAGTAGTCAGAGTTCTAACTATGGCTACACCTTC CASSQSSNYGYTF
- TRBJ2-2 TRBV27 - TGTGCCAGCAAGGAGGGCCCGAACACCGGGGAGCTGTTTTTT CASKEGPNTGELFF
once TRBJ1-2 TRBV5-4 - TGTGCCAGCAGCCCAAATACCCACTCTAACTATGGCTACACCTTC CASSPNTHSNYGYTF
- TRBJ2-2 TRBV30 - TGTGCCCTAGGTTCTCTGGATCTCCCTTCCAGAGGGGAGCTGTTTTTT CALGSLDLPSRGELFF
- TRBJ2-3 TRBV9 - TGTGCCAGCAACCAGGGGGGTCTCCTCACAGATACGCAGTATTTT CASNQGGLLTDTQYF
- TRBJ1-2 TRBV7-9 - TGTGCCAGCAGCTTATTTGAGGGGAAACTTAACTATGGCTACACCTTC CASSLFEGKLNYGYTF
- TRBJ1-2 TRBV4-1 - TGCGCCAGCAGCCCCGAGTTCGGGTTTAATGGCTACACCTTC CASSPEFGFNGYTF
- TRBJ1-1 TRBV6-5 - TGTGCCAGCAGTTACGCGGCGATTACCATGAACACTGAAGCTTTCTTT CASSYAAITMNTEAFF
- TRBJ1-1 TRBV18 TRBD1 TGTGCCAGCTCACCTACAGGGGGCCGAGGTGAAGCTTTCTTT CASSPTGGRGEAFF
- TRBJ1-2 TRBV5-4 - TGTGCCAGCAGCTTTGAAGGGGGTTCGGGCTATGGCTACACCTTC CASSFEGGSGYGYTF
- TRBJ1-2 TRBV5-6 - TGTGCCAGCAGCTTGGGGGCAAGCTATGGCTACACCTTC CASSLGASYGYTF
- TRBJ1-5 TRBV4-1 TRBD1 TGCGCCAGCAGCCAAGTGACAGGGGGGAATCAGCCCCAGCATTTT CASSQVTGGNQPQHF
- TRBJ1-2 TRBV7-9 - TGTGCCAGCAGTAATGCTGACTATGGCTACACCTTC CASSNADYGYTF
- TRBJ1-2 TRBV6-5 - TGTGCCAGCAGGGTCACCGGGGCAAACTATGGCTACACCTTC CASRVTGANYGYTF
once TRBJ2-7 TRBV7-9 - TGTGCCAGCAGCCCACAGAACAGGGCCGACGAGCAGTACTTC CASSPQNRADEQYF
- TRBJ2-1 TRBV11-2 TRBD2 TGTGCCAGCAGCTTAGACACTAGCGGGGGGCCCTTTTACAATGAGCAGTTCTTC CASSLDTSGGPFYNEQFF
- TRBJ2-3 TRBV30 - TGTGCCTGGATGAGAGCATTAGGTACGCAGTATTTT CAWMRALGTQYF
- TRBJ2-7 TRBV4-2 - TGTGCCAGCAGCCAAGGTCTCGGCAGGGAAAACTCCTACGAGCAGTACTTC CASSQGLGRENSYEQYF